The 24 T cell receptor beta chains listed next were all sequenced from one sample in a study of T cells in Graves' hyperthyroidism and ophthalmopathy. RNA transcripts gave rise to amplified TCR beta CDR3 regions. During a first-round RT-PCR of the TCR CDR3, the HTBI primer set was used. TCRdb used MiXCR to reprocess the multiplex PCR reads, holding one entry per CDR3 protein. The table includes about 530,000 distinct CDR3 sequences, about 15% detected once. The specimen was blood. The receptors were sampled from a woman aged 18-29 years with Graves' ophthalmopathy.

This clonotype has ten or more counts. The chain couples TRBV20-1 to TRBJ1-1, with D perhaps TRBD1 (5 bases). Trimming pared 6 bases from V and 1 base from J, leaving 6 bases between. The CDR3 runs to 11 residues. Germline loops: CDR1 DFQATT, CDR2 SNEGSKA (reference sequence). Here the CDR3 reads CSADRNTEAFF. CDR3 nucleotides: TGCAGTGCCGACAGGAACACTGAAGCTTTCTTT.

This clonotype was counted many times. The rearrangement uses TRBV20-1 and TRBJ2-1; 7 bases are shared with TRBD2. Germline V gene data show CDR1 as DFQATT and CDR2 as SNEGSKA (reference sequence). V trimming: 0 bases; J trimming: 8 bases; junction bases outside the gene matches: 7. This CDR3 spans 14 amino acids. CDR3 protein: CSARDVEGRDEQFF. The CDR3 bases are TGCAGTGCTAGAGATGTGGAGGGGAGGGATGAGCAGTTCTTC.

This clonotype was seen more than once but under ten times. V and J are TRBV12-3 or TRBV12-4 and TRBJ1-6, with no clear D. V was pared by 1 base and J by 8 bases, with 12 bases between. The CDR3 contains 15 residues. The CDR3 region has the DNA TGTGCCAGCAGTTTAGGGTTTCTATCGGATTCACCCCTCCACTTT. Its translation is CASSLGFLSDSPLHF.

This clonotype was counted many times. The chain links TRBV6-1 to TRBJ1-1, with 7 bases fitting TRBD1. This CDR3 has 16 amino acids. Germline lookup yields CDR1 MNHNS and CDR2 SASEGT. J lost 5 bases, V lost 0 bases, and 9 bases had no gene match. The CDR3 region has the DNA TGTGCCAGCAGTGAAGCGCCAGGGGTACAGGGGACTGAAGCTTTCTTT. It specifies CASSEAPGVQGTEAFF.

This clonotype was seen ten or more times. The V and J genes are TRBV5-5 and TRBJ1-1; D gene ambiguous. This CDR3 region has 15 residues. V was trimmed by 3 bases and J by 2 bases, leaving 14 bases between them. The germline gives CDR1 SGHKS, CDR2 YYEKEE (reference sequence). The CDR3 here is CASSWRTDVNTEAFF. In DNA form, the CDR3 reads TGTGCCAGCAGCTGGCGGACGGACGTAAACACTGAAGCTTTCTTT.

This clonotype was observed a handful of times. The V and J genes are TRBV6-2 or TRBV6-3 and TRBJ2-2; no clear D gene. The V gene's germline CDR1 is MNHEY and CDR2 SVGEGT. V lost 2 bases, J lost 4 bases, and 8 bases lay in between. The CDR3 sequence is 14 residues long. The chain's CDR3 is CASSYTDPTGELFF. The CDR3 DNA is TGTGCCAGCAGTTACACAGACCCCACCGGGGAGCTGTTTTTT.

The table lists this clonotype with many counts. The chain employs TRBV12-3 or TRBV12-4 and TRBJ2-1; possibly TRBD1 or TRBD2 for D (6 bases each). This CDR3 contains 15 residues. V was trimmed by 1 base and J by 9 bases, leaving 16 bases between them. The CDR3 protein is CASSLGPGATTEQFF. The CDR3 nucleotides are TGTGCCAGCAGTTTAGGGCCGGGGGCAACGACTGAGCAGTTCTTC.

This clonotype was observed a few times. The rearrangement joins TRBV19 to TRBJ1-5; a weak D match, TRBD1 (6 bases). The V gene lost 7 bases and the J gene lost 3 bases, with 13 bases spanning the gap. The CDR3 is made up of 14 amino acids. Germline CDR1 reads LNHDA; CDR2 reads SQIVND (reference sequence). The CDR3 nucleotides read TGTGCCAGTACCCCAGGACAGATCAATCAGCCCCAGCATTTT. Translation: CASTPGQINQPQHF.

This clonotype came up a few times. The chain employs TRBV6-1 and TRBJ1-2; D is possibly TRBD1 (5 bases). V gave up 6 bases and J gave up 4 bases, with 18 bases separating them. The CDR3 consists of 15 residues. The germline gives CDR1 MNHNS, CDR2 SASEGT. CDR3 sequence: CASRVAGHTGYGYTF. In nucleotides, the CDR3 is TGTGCCAGCAGGGTAGCGGGGCACACCGGCTATGGCTACACCTTC.

The chain has TRBV7-8 and TRBJ1-6; no definite D call. In germline, CDR1 is SGHVS, CDR2 FQNEAQ. The CDR3 loop spans 13 amino acids. The V gene lost 0 bases and the J gene lost 5 bases, with 2 bases spanning the gap. The CDR3 sequence is CASSLADNSPLHF. Here the CDR3 DNA reads TGTGCCAGCAGCTTAGCTGATAATTCACCCCTCCACTTT.

Ten or more counts support this clonotype. The chain couples TRBV5-1 to TRBJ2-1, with 9 bases fitting TRBD1. Germline loops: CDR1 SGHRS, CDR2 YFSETQ. V lost 4 bases and J lost 9; bases outside the gene matches: 5. This CDR3 has 13 amino acids. CDR3 DNA: TGCGCCAGCAGCGGAACAGGGGGCAGTGAGCAGTTCTTC. Its protein is CASSGTGGSEQFF.

This chain joins TRBV5-1 and TRBJ2-7; either TRBD1 or TRBD2 may fit D (5 bases each). The CDR3 sequence is 18 residues long. The V gene's germline CDR1 is SGHRS and CDR2 YFSETQ. V dropped 4 bases and J dropped 3 bases, with 26 bases sitting between them. The chain's CDR3 is CASSPTRNSRDVLYEQYF. CDR3 nucleotides: TGCGCCAGCAGCCCCACACGAAACAGCCGGGACGTTCTCTACGAGCAGTACTTC.

The V gene is TRBV30, the J gene TRBJ2-7, with 9 bases lining up with TRBD2. Germline assignment: CDR1 GTSNPN and CDR2 SVGIG (reference sequence). The CDR3 spans 14 residues. V gave up 5 bases and J gave up 0 bases; unmatched junction bases: 5. For the CDR3, the DNA is TGTGCCTGGGCAGTAGCGGGAGTCTCCTACGAGCAGTACTTC. Amino acids: CAWAVAGVSYEQYF.

At least ten counts were recorded for this clonotype. The rearrangement links TRBV7-8 to TRBJ2-1; 7 bases agree with TRBD1. Per the germline V gene, CDR1 is SGHVS and CDR2 is FQNEAQ. V shed 1 base and J 2 bases; nucleotides not matched to a gene: 5. The CDR3 sequence is 16 residues long. Here the CDR3 reads CASSLVSTGAYNEQFF. CDR3 DNA sequence: TGTGCCAGCAGCTTAGTCTCCACAGGGGCCTACAATGAGCAGTTCTTC.

This clonotype has more than one count but fewer than ten. The chain joins TRBV20-1 to TRBJ2-2; D is perhaps TRBD1 (6 bases). V lost 6 bases and J lost 4, with 12 bases in between. In germline, CDR1 is DFQATT, CDR2 SNEGSKA (reference sequence). This CDR3 region has 13 residues. The CDR3 nucleotides are TGCAGTGCCATTTACAGGGCCACCGGGGAGCTGTTTTTT. It encodes CSAIYRATGELFF.

This chain uses TRBV18 with TRBJ1-1; 11 bases map to TRBD1. The ends lost 3 bases at V and 2 bases at J; junction bases unmatched: 5. This CDR3 has 16 residues. The germline V gene has CDR1 KGHSH and CDR2 LQKENI. The CDR3 region has the DNA TGTGCCAGCTCACCCGGGACAGGGGGGATTAACACTGAAGCTTTCTTT. Translated, it gives CASSPGTGGINTEAFF.

Many counts were recorded for this clonotype. CDR3 nucleotide sequence: TGTGCCAGCAGCCGTGACCCCCTGGACAAGCGCGAGCAGTACTTC. It codes for CASSRDPLDKREQYF. This chain joins TRBV7-9 and TRBJ2-7; D is possibly TRBD1 (5 bases). Trimming removed 5 bases from V and 6 bases from J, with 20 bases in between. This CDR3 is built from 15 residues. Germline assignment: CDR1 SEHNR and CDR2 FQNEAQ (reference sequence). Looking up the rest from reference TRBV7-9 and TRBJ2-7 gives the full variable domain: DTGVSQNPRHKITKRGQNVTFRCDPISEHNRLYWYRQTLGQGPEFLTYFQNEAQLEKSRLLSDRFSAERPKGSFSTLEIQRTEQGDSAMYLCASSRDPLDKREQYFGPGTRLTVT.

This clonotype has at least ten counts. The chain employs TRBV12-3 or TRBV12-4 and TRBJ1-6; D not certain. The CDR3 consists of 13 residues. Trimming took 4 bases from V and 8 from J, leaving 9 bases between them. For the CDR3, the DNA is TGTGCCAGCAGTTACCGGCCGGATTCACCCCTCCACTTT. It is translated as CASSYRPDSPLHF.

In its sample, this clonotype was seen a few times. In DNA form, the CDR3 reads TGCGCCAGCAGCCAGCCGGGACAACTTAACTATGGCTACACCTTC. Residues: CASSQPGQLNYGYTF. The chain couples TRBV4-1 to TRBJ1-2; a weak D match, TRBD1 (6 bases). The CDR3 is 15 amino acids. Germline CDR1 and CDR2: MGHRA and YSYEKL. The V end was cut by 3 bases, the J end by 1 base, with 12 bases between.

This clonotype was counted a few times. The gene calls are TRBV15 and TRBJ2-5; D remains unclear. Germline CDR1 and CDR2: LNHNV and YYDKDF (reference sequence). Trimming shortened V by 5 bases and J by 5 bases, and 18 bases separated the two germline ends. The CDR3 loop spans 15 amino acids. The CDR3 bases are TGTGCCACCAGCCGCCAGCGTACGGGCCGGGAGACCCAGTACTTC. Its translation is CATSRQRTGRETQYF. Using reference TRBV15 and TRBJ2-5 for the parts outside the CDR3, the full variable domain is DAMVIQNPRYQVTQFGKPVTLSCSQTLNHNVMYWYQQKSSQAPKLLFHYYDKDFNNEADTPDNFQSRRPNTSFCFLDIRSPGLGDTAMYLCATSRQRTGRETQYFGPGTRLLVL.

At least ten counts were recorded for this clonotype. This sequence joins TRBV28 and TRBJ2-3; TRBD1 matches at 11 bases. J lost 3 bases, V lost 1 base, and 6 bases had no gene match. The CDR3 loop spans 17 amino acids. Germline lookup yields CDR1 MDHEN and CDR2 SYDVKM. The CDR3 is CASSLFLGQGVTDTQYF. Written as DNA, the CDR3 is TGTGCCAGCAGTTTATTCCTGGGACAGGGGGTTACAGATACGCAGTATTTT.

Concerning this clonotype: A much larger clone is a single base away; this may be a read error. The conserved phenylalanine or tryptophan is not found at the CDR3 terminus, so this likely reflects a read error. The gene calls are TRBV20-1 and TRBJ2-7; the D gene is possibly TRBD1 (6 bases). V was pared by 6 bases and J by 6 bases, with 12 bases between. The CDR3 contains 11 residues. Per germline, CDR1 DFQATT and CDR2 SNEGSKA (reference sequence). The DNA of the CDR3 is TGCAGTGCAGATACAGGGACCGAGCAGTACCTC. This translates into CSADTGTEQYL.

This clonotype was counted at least ten times. This chain links TRBV3-1 with TRBJ2-7, with TRBD1 matching over 9 bases. CDR3 length: 14 residues. Germline CDR1 and CDR2: LGHDT and YNNKEL (reference sequence). Trimming at V came to 5 bases and at J to 1 base, leaving 3 bases not matched to a gene. CDR3 residues: CASSGDRASYEQYF. In nucleotides, the CDR3 is TGTGCCAGCAGCGGGGACAGGGCGTCCTACGAGCAGTACTTC.

This clonotype has a count of ten or more. The chain is built from TRBV12-3 or TRBV12-4 and TRBJ2-3; no reliable D call. The CDR3 is 11 amino acids. V shed 3 bases and J shed 6 bases, with 4 bases lying between them. The CDR3 loop reads CASSFADTQYF. The DNA for the CDR3 is TGTGCCAGCAGTTTCGCGGATACGCAGTATTTT.